These 7 T cell receptor beta chains were all obtained from the same sample, sequenced in a study of control samples from healthy donors and cancer patients. The assay was immunoSEQ multiplex PCR, and TCRdb's table has in-frame clones only and misses some. The sample lists about 160,000 clones; approximately 93% were seen once. The sequencing input was blood. Every receptor here comes from a woman between 40 and 55 years old in good health.

V and J are TRBV10-3 and TRBJ1-1; D uncertain. V shed 2 bases and J shed 6 bases, with 7 bases lying between them. The CDR3 is 12 amino acids. In germline, CDR1 is ENHRY, CDR2 SYGVKD. The CDR3 nucleotides read TGTGCCATCAGTGAGGGTGTGGCTGAAGCTTTCTTT. It specifies CAISEGVAEAFF.

This clone turned up a few times. V and J are TRBV29-1 and TRBJ2-7, with D perhaps assigned TRBD1 or TRBD2 (6 bases each). The V gene lost 0 bases and the J gene lost 4 bases, with 13 bases spanning the gap. Germline CDR1 is SQVTM and CDR2 is ANQGSEA. This CDR3 comprises 14 residues. The CDR3 is CSVEEFKGGYEQYF. DNA of the CDR3: TGCAGCGTTGAAGAGTTTAAGGGGGGATACGAGCAGTACTTC.

The chain combines TRBV9 with TRBJ1-2; 8 bases are shared with TRBD1. CDR1 and CDR2 (germline): SGDLS, YYNGEE. Trimming cost V 7 bases and J 3 bases; bases outside gene matches: 2. The CDR3 has 12 amino acids. Written as DNA, the CDR3 is TGTGCCAGCGGACAGGGTGACTATGGCTACACCTTC. Protein sequence: CASGQGDYGYTF. Supplemented by reference TRBV9 and TRBJ1-2, the full variable domain reads DSGVTQTPKHLITATGQRVTLRCSPRSGDLSVYWYQQSLDQGLQFLIQYYNGEERAKGNILERFSAQQFPDLHSELNLSSLELGDSALYFCASGQGDYGYTFGSGTRLTVV.

The chain joins TRBV5-4 to TRBJ2-5; D is possibly TRBD1 (5 bases). This CDR3 is 13 amino acids long. The V end was cut by 4 bases, the J end by 4 bases, with 11 bases between. The germline gives CDR1 SGHNT, CDR2 YYREEE (reference sequence). CDR3 coding DNA: TGTGCCAGCAGCCCCTCAAGGGGAGAGACCCAGTACTTC. Translating it yields CASSPSRGETQYF.

The chain links TRBV27 to TRBJ1-1, with 8 nucleotides matching TRBD1. The trim removed 8 bases at V and 2 bases at J, leaving 7 bases unmatched. This CDR3 is 14 amino acids long. The V gene's germline CDR1 is MNHEY and CDR2 SMNVEV (reference sequence). CDR3 DNA: TGTGCCAGCCGACAGGGGCTAATAAACACTGAAGCTTTCTTT. It codes for CASRQGLINTEAFF.

The chain has TRBV5-4 and TRBJ2-5, with D unresolved. The CDR3 totals 15 residues. Germline loops: CDR1 SGHNT, CDR2 YYREEE (reference sequence). The ends were cut back, 0 bases at V and 4 bases at J, with 13 bases in the middle. The CDR3 loop is CASSLGSLSPETQYF. Here the CDR3 DNA reads TGTGCCAGCAGCTTGGGCTCCCTTAGCCCAGAGACCCAGTACTTC.

The chain couples TRBV18 to TRBJ2-5; 7 bases map to TRBD1. Per the germline V gene, CDR1 is KGHSH and CDR2 is LQKENI. The CDR3 sequence is 15 residues long. J lost 2 bases, V lost 3 bases, and 6 bases had no gene match. This chain's CDR3 is CASSPFGTDQETQYF. DNA for the CDR3: TGTGCCAGCTCACCCTTCGGGACAGATCAAGAGACCCAGTACTTC.